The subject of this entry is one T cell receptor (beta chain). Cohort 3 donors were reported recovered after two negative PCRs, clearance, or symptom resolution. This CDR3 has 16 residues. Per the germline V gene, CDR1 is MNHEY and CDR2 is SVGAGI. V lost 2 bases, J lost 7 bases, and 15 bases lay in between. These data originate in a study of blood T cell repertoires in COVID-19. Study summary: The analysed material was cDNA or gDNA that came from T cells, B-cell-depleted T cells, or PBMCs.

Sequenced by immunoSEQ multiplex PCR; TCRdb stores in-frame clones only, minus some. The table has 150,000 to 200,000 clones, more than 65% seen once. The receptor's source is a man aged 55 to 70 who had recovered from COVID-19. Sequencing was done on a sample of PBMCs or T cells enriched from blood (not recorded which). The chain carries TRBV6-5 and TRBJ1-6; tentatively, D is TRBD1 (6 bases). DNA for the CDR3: TGTGCCAGCAGTTACCCAACAGGGTCCGGGAATTCACCCCTCCACTTT. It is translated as CASSYPTGSGNSPLHF.